The T cell receptor (beta chain) under discussion was sequenced for a study of cytomegalovirus exposure and HLA in healthy donors. Study-level results: Productive rates of about 87% or about 30% were seen for most TCR beta V segments in an earlier analysis. An observed cluster of highly shared sequence variants was recorded as a likely sequencing artifact. A missense DCLRE1C variant was associated with V- and J-gene trimming of TCR beta chains in a later analysis, and an independent cohort replicated the association. Follow-up analysis seemed to connect common viral pathogens with several of the most significant clusters identified.

A word on this clone: The antigen is not known.

Researchers ran the PCR with 60 Vbeta and 13 Jbeta primers. Libraries were prepared by immunoSEQ multiplex PCR; TCRdb keeps only in-frame clonotypes and omits some of them. The sample contains about 130,000 clones, roughly 79% of which appear only once. Germline assignment: CDR1 SNHLY and CDR2 FYNNEI. After removal of 4 bases from V and 5 bases from J, the junction contained 7 bases not matched to a gene. This CDR3 is built from 15 residues. The sequencing sample was made of PBMCs. This chain connects TRBV2 to TRBJ2-3; 9 bases match TRBD1. The source is a woman in her 40s in good health and CMV-seronegative. As DNA, the CDR3 is TGTGCCAGCAGTGCCGGGACAGGGTCGGGAGATACGCAGTATTTT. This gives the protein CASSAGTGSGDTQYF.